This TCR beta chain was identified during a study of cytomegalovirus exposure and HLA in healthy donors. Study as a whole: From donors who were HLA-typed, an early data release held 65 million to 85 million unique TCRs.

As regards this clone: Its antigen is still unknown.

PCR employed 60 Vbeta and 13 Jbeta primers. The assay was immunoSEQ multiplex PCR, and TCRdb's table has in-frame clones only and misses some. The sample records hundreds of thousands of clones, 75% to 85% being singletons. Germline-derived CDR1 and CDR2 are SGHRS and YFSETQ. The ends were cut back, 4 bases at V and 0 bases at J, with 11 bases in the middle. This CDR3 has 15 residues. Overall study findings and caveats: A likely sequencing artifact accounted for one observed cluster of highly shared sequence variants.

This clonotype was obtained from a woman aged 55-70 years in good health and CMV-seropositive. Sequencing was performed on PBMCs. The chain employs TRBV5-1 and TRBJ1-3; TRBD1 might be the D (6 bases). CDR3 loop: CASSRGGDSGNTIYF. The CDR3 DNA is TGCGCCAGCAGCCGGGGGGGCGACTCTGGAAACACCATATATTTT.